This T cell receptor beta chain is from a study of cytomegalovirus exposure and HLA in healthy donors. V was cut by 5 bases and J by 10 bases, with 13 bases left in between. Germline V CDR1 and CDR2: MNHNS, SASEGT. This CDR3 is built from 12 residues. Points on this clone: The antigen remains undetermined.

Study results and limitations: It was in a later analysis that TCR association rates were seen to vary by HLA locus, highest for DRB1 and lowest for HLA-C. For most subjects, TCR beta sequences were reported to predict HLA-A and HLA-B alleles with accuracy.

Amplification used 60 Vbeta primers and 13 Jbeta primers. Repertoires were generated with immunoSEQ multiplex PCR, while TCRdb's copy carries only in-frame clones and drops some. Of about 100,000 clones in the sample, roughly 71% were seen once. Regarding donors, all were healthy bone marrow donors. The TCR was taken from a man in his fifties or sixties in good health and CMV-seronegative. The source material was PBMCs. J is TRBJ2-3 and V is TRBV6-1; D is perhaps TRBD2 (6 bases). The CDR3 is CASSLEGGAQYF. The CDR3 bases are TGTGCCAGCAGTCTAGAGGGCGGGGCGCAGTATTTT.